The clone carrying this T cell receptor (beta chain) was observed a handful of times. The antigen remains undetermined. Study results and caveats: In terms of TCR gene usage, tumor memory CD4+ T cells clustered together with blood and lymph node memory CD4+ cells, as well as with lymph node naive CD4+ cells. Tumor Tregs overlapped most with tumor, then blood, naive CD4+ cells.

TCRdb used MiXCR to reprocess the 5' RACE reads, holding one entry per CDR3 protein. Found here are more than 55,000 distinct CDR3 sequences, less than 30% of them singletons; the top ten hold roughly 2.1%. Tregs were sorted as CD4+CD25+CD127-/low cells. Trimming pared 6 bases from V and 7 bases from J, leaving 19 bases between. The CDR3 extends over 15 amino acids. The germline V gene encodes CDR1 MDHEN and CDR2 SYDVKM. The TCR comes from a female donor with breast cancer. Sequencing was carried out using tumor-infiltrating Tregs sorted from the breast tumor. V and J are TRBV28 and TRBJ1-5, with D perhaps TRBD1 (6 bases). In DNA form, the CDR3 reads TGTGCCAGCAGCTCGGGACATAATATTGGCCAGCCCCAGCATTTT. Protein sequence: CASSSGHNIGQPQHF.